Listed here are 31 T cell receptor beta chains from one sample, sequenced in a study of radiation and T cells in renal cell carcinoma. TCRdb keeps only in-frame clones here, not all; method: immunoSEQ multiplex PCR. The sample comprises approximately 150,000 clones, 88% of which are singletons, and around 4% rests with the top ten. The time point denotes: baseline pretreatment blood. Treatment indicated: 15 Gy SBRT to primary tumor, nephrectomy 4 weeks later. The input for sequencing was blood, taken from a patient whose treatment included radiotherapy and nephrectomy. Receptors were obtained from a woman in her 70s with renal cell carcinoma.

The genes are TRBV6-1 and TRBJ2-2; D remains unclear. V was trimmed by 5 bases and J by 3 bases, leaving 10 bases between them. Germline loops: CDR1 MNHNS, CDR2 SASEGT. The CDR3 is 14 amino acids. CDR3 sequence: CASSPQDHTGELFF. CDR3 DNA: TGTGCCAGCAGTCCGCAGGATCACACCGGGGAGCTGTTTTTT.

The chain carries TRBV7-2 and TRBJ1-4; possibly TRBD1 for D (6 bases). The CDR3 has 14 amino acids. The V gene's germline CDR1 is SGHTA and CDR2 FQGNSA. The V gene lost 7 bases and the J gene lost 4 bases, with 13 bases spanning the gap. For the CDR3, the DNA is TGTGCCAGCAAGTTAGAAGGGGGTAATGAAAAACTGTTTTTT. Protein sequence: CASKLEGGNEKLFF.

This clone was seen more than once but under ten times. The DNA of the CDR3 is TGTGCCTGGGGAACGGGGGGTCGGTACCAAGAGACCCAGTACTTC. It is translated as CAWGTGGRYQETQYF. The chain is built from TRBV30 and TRBJ2-5, with 7 nucleotides matching TRBD2. The CDR3 loop spans 15 amino acids. Losses at the gene ends were 5 bases for V and 0 bases for J; bases not matched to a gene: 9. The germline CDR1 and CDR2 sequences are GTSNPN and SVGIG (reference sequence).

This clone was picked up a small number of times. The CDR3 loop is CASSPQGVRVYGYTF. The CDR3, as DNA: TGTGCCAGCAGTCCCCAGGGGGTCCGGGTCTATGGCTACACCTTC. This sequence joins TRBV27 and TRBJ1-2; TRBD1 matches 7 bases. The CDR3 consists of 15 residues. The germline CDR1 and CDR2 sequences are MNHEY and SMNVEV (reference sequence). Losses at the gene ends were 5 bases for V and 4 bases for J; bases not matched to a gene: 10.

The gene calls are TRBV9 and TRBJ2-2, with 8 bases aligning to TRBD1. CDR3 size: 15 residues. The germline CDR1 and CDR2 sequences are SGDLS and YYNGEE. Unmatched junction bases numbered 4, after V lost 3 bases and J lost 3 bases. This chain's CDR3 is CASSGPGQDTGELFF. The CDR3 DNA sequence: TGTGCCAGCAGCGGCCCGGGACAGGACACCGGGGAGCTGTTTTTT.

The chain recombines TRBV30 with TRBJ2-3; no definite D call. Trimming shortened V by 4 bases and J by 3 bases, and 11 bases separated the two germline ends. The CDR3 consists of 13 residues. Germline V gene data show CDR1 as GTSNPN and CDR2 as SVGIG (reference sequence). This chain's CDR3 is CAWTPHATDTQYF. In DNA, the CDR3 is TGTGCCTGGACCCCCCACGCGACAGATACGCAGTATTTT. The variable domain in full, completed from reference TRBV30 and TRBJ2-3, reads SQTIHQWPATLVQPVGSPLSLECTVEGTSNPNLYWYRQAAGRGLQLLFYSVGIGQISSEVPQNLSASRPQDRQFILSSKKLLLSDSGFYLCAWTPHATDTQYFGPGTRLTVL.

The chain links TRBV5-3 to TRBJ1-1; D not certain. TRBV5-3 is an ORF for which the function is uncertain. V lost 1 base and J lost 11, with 18 bases in between. There are 14 residues in the CDR3. The CDR3 nucleotides are TGTGCCAGAAGCTTGTGTACGGCCTTTAGATACGCTTTCTTT. Translation gives CARSLCTAFRYAFF.

The chain has TRBV9 and TRBJ2-3, with a possible D match to TRBD1 (6 bases). V dropped 2 bases and J dropped 3 bases, with 16 bases sitting between them. The CDR3 spans 16 residues. The germline V gene encodes CDR1 SGDLS and CDR2 YYNGEE. Written as DNA, the CDR3 is TGTGCCAGCAGCGTGCAGGGGCGAGTTCGGACAGATACGCAGTATTTT. Protein: CASSVQGRVRTDTQYF.

The chain has TRBV27 and TRBJ2-5, with a tentative D call TRBD1 (8 bases). Germline CDR1 reads MNHEY; CDR2 reads SMNVEV (reference sequence). Trimming cost V 5 bases and J 4 bases, with 17 bases left between them. The CDR3 is made up of 15 amino acids. The CDR3 protein is CASSMLTGEGETQYF. CDR3 DNA: TGTGCCAGCAGTATGCTGACAGGGGAGGGAGAGACCCAGTACTTC.

This rearrangement joins TRBV5-1 to TRBJ2-2, with a weak D call TRBD1 (6 bases). Germline CDR1 and CDR2: SGHRS and YFSETQ. Trimming stripped 4 bases from V and 6 bases from J, with 16 bases between. This CDR3 contains 15 residues. Written as DNA, the CDR3 is TGCGCCAGCAGCCCAATCCCGTCAGGGGCCGGGGAGCTGTTTTTT. It yields the protein CASSPIPSGAGELFF. Drawing the rest from reference TRBV5-1 and TRBJ2-2, the complete variable domain is KAGVTQTPRYLIKTRGQQVTLSCSPISGHRSVSWYQQTPGQGLQFLFEYFSETQRNKGNFPGRFSGRQFSNSRSEMNVSTLELGDSALYLCASSPIPSGAGELFFGEGSRLTVL.

This clone was observed once. The chain links TRBV7-8 to TRBJ2-5; 8 bases fit TRBD2. Germline trimming cut 9 bases from V and 6 bases from J; bases unmatched to any gene: 9. In germline, CDR1 is SGHVS, CDR2 FQNEAQ. This CDR3 comprises 13 residues. The DNA for the CDR3 is TGTGCCAGTGTCCGGGAGGGGGTACAGACCCAGTACTTC. Its translation: CASVREGVQTQYF.

The chain links TRBV11-1 to TRBJ1-3; possibly TRBD1 for D (5 bases). Trimming removed 2 bases at V and 4 bases at J, with 18 bases between. The CDR3 is 17 residues long. CDR1 is SGHAT and CDR2 is FQDESV in the germline V gene (reference sequence). The CDR3 bases are TGTGCCAGCAGCTTATCGCTGGGACCGGCTTACGGAAACACCATATATTTT. This gives the protein CASSLSLGPAYGNTIYF.

In its sample, this clone was seen once. The chain employs TRBV19 and TRBJ1-2; D is uncertain. CDR1 and CDR2 from the germline V gene are LNHDA and SQIVND (reference sequence). The CDR3 totals 13 residues. V lost 6 bases and J lost 6, with 14 bases in between. The CDR3 coding sequence is TGTGCCAGTAGCACGCTGTGGGAGAATGGCTACACCTTC. It encodes CASSTLWENGYTF. Looking up the rest from reference TRBV19 and TRBJ1-2 gives the full variable domain: DGGITQSPKYLFRKEGQNVTLSCEQNLNHDAMYWYRQDPGQGLRLIYYSQIVNDFQKGDIAEGYSVSREKKESFPLTVTSAQKNPTAFYLCASSTLWENGYTFGSGTRLTVV.

The sample holds a few counts of this clone. This rearrangement joins TRBV7-9 to TRBJ1-6; 7 positions agree with TRBD1. The CDR3 has 15 amino acids. Per the germline V gene, CDR1 is SEHNR and CDR2 is FQNEAQ (reference sequence). The ends lost 0 bases at V and 11 bases at J; junction bases unmatched: 7. The CDR3: CASSLAGGPITPLHF. Here the CDR3 DNA reads TGTGCCAGCAGCTTAGCAGGGGGCCCTATTACACCCCTCCACTTT.

This chain joins TRBV7-2 and TRBJ2-3, with TRBD2 identical over 13 bases. The V segment lost 4 bases and the J segment 3 bases; nucleotides outside the gene matches: 4. The germline V gene encodes CDR1 SGHTA and CDR2 FQGNSA. The CDR3 runs to 16 residues. The CDR3 is CASSSLAGGTTDTQYF. As DNA, the CDR3 is TGTGCCAGCAGCTCACTAGCGGGGGGGACAACAGATACGCAGTATTTT.

The chain has TRBV2 and TRBJ1-2; 11 bases are a match to TRBD1. Looked up from germline, CDR1 is SNHLY and CDR2 is FYNNEI. J lost 3 bases, V lost 3 bases, and 3 bases had no gene match. The CDR3 contains 15 residues. The CDR3 sequence: CASSDRTGGYYGYTF. The CDR3 DNA is TGTGCCAGCAGTGATCGGACAGGGGGCTACTATGGCTACACCTTC.

V is TRBV29-1 and J is TRBJ1-1; TRBD1 aligns across 9 bases. Germline values: CDR1 SQVTM, CDR2 ANQGSEA. Losses at the gene ends were 6 bases for V and 2 bases for J; bases not matched to a gene: 7. The CDR3 spans 14 residues. The CDR3 is CSVLRGQGNTEAFF. CDR3 DNA sequence: TGCAGCGTCCTCAGGGGACAGGGCAACACTGAAGCTTTCTTT. The variable domain in full, with the rest retrieved from reference TRBV29-1 and TRBJ1-1, is SAVISQKPSRDICQRGTSLTIQCQVDSQVTMMFWYRQQPGQSLTLIATANQGSEATYESGFVIDKFPISRPNLTFSTLTVSNMSPEDSSIYLCSVLRGQGNTEAFFGQGTRLTVV.

The CDR3 nucleotides read TGTGCCAGCACCTTTACCTCCGGGGGGCCCTCCTACAATGAGCAGTTCTTC. It yields the protein CASTFTSGGPSYNEQFF. V is TRBV2 and J is TRBJ2-1, with a tentative D call TRBD2 (7 bases). Trimming removed 7 bases from V and 0 bases from J, with 19 bases in between. CDR3 length: 17 amino acids. Germline V lookup: CDR1 SNHLY, CDR2 FYNNEI.

The J gene is TRBJ2-7, the V gene TRBV7-2; D gene unclear. The CDR3 covers 14 residues. The germline gives CDR1 SGHTA, CDR2 FQGNSA. The germline V and J ends were trimmed by 0 bases and 3 bases, with 9 bases remaining between them. The CDR3 DNA reads TGTGCCAGCAGCTTAGCGACTTCATACTACGAGCAGTACTTC. This sequence encodes CASSLATSYYEQYF. Full variable domain (missing parts from reference TRBV7-2 and TRBJ2-7): GAGVSQSPSNKVTEKGKDVELRCDPISGHTALYWYRQSLGQGLEFLIYFQGNSAPDKSGLPSDRFSAERTGGSVSTLTIQRTQQEDSAVYLCASSLATSYYEQYFGPGTRLTVT.

This chain connects TRBV19 to TRBJ1-3; 8 nucleotides agree with TRBD1. The CDR3 covers 17 residues. V was clipped by 5 bases and J by 0 bases; unmatched bases: 9. Germline V gene sequence: CDR1 LNHDA, CDR2 SQIVND (reference sequence). CDR3 DNA sequence: TGTGCCAGTAGTGTGTCCCCAGGGGGCCCCTCTGGAAACACCATATATTTT. This codes for CASSVSPGGPSGNTIYF.

V gene TRBV2 combines with J gene TRBJ1-2, with 8 bases fitting TRBD1. Trimming removed 10 bases from V and 4 bases from J; junction bases left unmatched: 8. This CDR3 is 13 amino acids long. The V gene's germline CDR1 is SNHLY and CDR2 FYNNEI. The CDR3: CATSGGLIYGYTF. As DNA, the CDR3 is TGTGCCACCTCAGGGGGCCTCATCTATGGCTACACCTTC. Drawing the rest from reference TRBV2 and TRBJ1-2, the complete variable domain is EPEVTQTPSHQVTQMGQEVILRCVPISNHLYFYWYRQILGQKVEFLVSFYNNEISEKSEIFDDQFSVERPDGSNFTLKIRSTKLEDSAMYFCATSGGLIYGYTFGSGTRLTVV.

This chain uses TRBV19 with TRBJ2-1; a possible D gene is TRBD1 (6 bases). The CDR3 totals 12 residues. Germline CDR1 and CDR2: LNHDA and SQIVND (reference sequence). V gave up 5 bases and J gave up 8 bases, with 10 bases separating them. The CDR3 is CASSPQGYEQFF. The CDR3 region has the DNA TGTGCCAGTAGTCCCCAGGGGTATGAGCAGTTCTTC.

The V gene is TRBV5-4, the J gene TRBJ1-3; D might be TRBD1 (5 bases). Trimming took 4 bases from V and 1 from J, leaving 9 bases between them. The CDR3 loop spans 14 amino acids. CDR1 and CDR2 (germline): SGHNT, YYREEE (reference sequence). Here the CDR3 DNA reads TGTGCCAGCAGCAATACAGGTTCTGGAAACACCATATATTTT. Amino acid sequence: CASSNTGSGNTIYF.

The chain employs TRBV14 and TRBJ2-1; 9 positions agree with TRBD2. This CDR3 has 17 amino acids. Germline CDR1 SGHDN, CDR2 FVKESK. The J segment lost 6 bases and the V segment lost 0 bases, leaving 9 bases of the junction unmatched. This CDR3 is CASSQDLWLAGRNEQFF. The CDR3 DNA is TGTGCCAGCAGCCAAGATCTATGGCTAGCGGGGCGCAATGAGCAGTTCTTC.

This clone was seen once. The chain links TRBV7-9 to TRBJ1-1, with 8 bases identical to TRBD1. Germline loops: CDR1 SEHNR, CDR2 FQNEAQ (reference sequence). With 7 bases clipped from V and 4 bases from J, the junction kept 14 bases outside the gene matches. CDR3 length: 16 residues. The CDR3: CASTEQGGIGGTEAFF. DNA of the CDR3: TGTGCCAGCACCGAACAGGGGGGAATCGGTGGCACTGAAGCTTTCTTT.

The gene calls are TRBV6-5 and TRBJ2-1; 13 bases map to TRBD2. The V gene's germline CDR1 is MNHEY and CDR2 SVGAGI. The CDR3 totals 15 residues. The V segment lost 6 bases and the J segment 7 bases; nucleotides outside the gene matches: 6. CDR3 nucleotide sequence: TGTGCCAGCAGGACTAGCGGGGGGTCTAGGAATGAGCAGTTCTTC. Protein product: CASRTSGGSRNEQFF.

This clone is a singleton in its sample. The V gene is TRBV30, the J gene TRBJ2-3; tentatively, D is TRBD1 (5 bases). Germline lookup yields CDR1 GTSNPN and CDR2 SVGIG (reference sequence). The V gene lost 4 bases and the J gene lost 4 bases, with 9 bases spanning the gap. The CDR3 runs 12 residues. The CDR3 bases are TGTGCCTGGACCCCAGGGCCAGATACGCAGTATTTT. Translation: CAWTPGPDTQYF.

V gene TRBV6-5 combines with J gene TRBJ2-3, with D maybe TRBD2 (6 bases). The CDR3 is 15 residues long. Trimming took 5 bases from V and 6 from J, leaving 18 bases between them. In germline, CDR1 is MNHEY, CDR2 SVGAGI. The CDR3 spells CASSIPGLPTDTQYF. The CDR3 DNA reads as TGTGCCAGCAGTATACCGGGACTCCCGACGGATACGCAGTATTTT.

The chain couples TRBV5-1 to TRBJ1-1; a weak D match, TRBD1 (5 bases). Trimming stripped 1 base from V and 5 bases from J, with 18 bases between. The CDR3 runs to 16 residues. The germline V gene encodes CDR1 SGHRS and CDR2 YFSETQ. The CDR3 sequence: CASSLQNYRDDTEAFF. DNA for the CDR3: TGCGCCAGCAGCTTGCAAAACTACCGGGACGATACTGAAGCTTTCTTT.

This clone was recorded once. The J gene is TRBJ2-1, the V gene TRBV7-6, with D perhaps TRBD2 (6 bases). Per germline, CDR1 SGHVS and CDR2 FNYEAQ. Trimming removed 5 bases from V and 7 bases from J, with 9 bases in between. The CDR3 loop spans 12 amino acids. The CDR3 DNA sequence: TGTGCCAGCAGCCTCCGGGGGAATGAGCAGTTCTTC. Translation gives CASSLRGNEQFF.

There are a few counts of this clone. Different DNA sequences within this sample yield the same CDR3. The chain joins TRBV7-8 to TRBJ1-6, with a possible D match to TRBD1 (5 bases). Germline lookup yields CDR1 SGHVS and CDR2 FQNEAQ. This CDR3 contains 13 residues. The V end lost 3 bases, the J end lost 7 bases, and 7 bases lay between the germline ends. CDR3 bases: TGTGCCAGCAGCTTGGGGGGGAATTCACCCCTCCACTTT. Its protein product is CASSLGGNSPLHF. The variable domain in full, with the rest retrieved from reference TRBV7-8 and TRBJ1-6, is GAGVSQSPRYKVAKRGQDVALRCDPISGHVSLFWYQQALGQGPEFLTYFQNEAQLDKSGLPSDRFFAERPEGSVSTLKIQRTQQEDSAVYLCASSLGGNSPLHFGNGTRLTVT.